Listed below are T cell receptor beta chains from one sample, sequenced in a study of cytomegalovirus exposure and HLA in healthy donors. The table came from immunoSEQ multiplex PCR; TCRdb's copy has only in-frame clones and leaves some out. The sample consists of around 110,000 clones, about 70% of them appearing once. Sample: PBMCs. All receptors come from a woman aged 50 to 60 in good health and CMV-seropositive. Both conserved end residues are part of each CDR3. The D gene is left open where the match is weak. The size field is filled for only some rows; it gives once, few, many or a size class.

j_call: TRBJ1-2; clone_size: .; v_call: TRBV7-2; d_call: TRBD1; cdr3_length: 14; cdr3_nt: TGTGCCAGCAGCCCGTTTTCAACAGGGGTTGGCTACACCTTC; cdr3_aa: CASSPFSTGVGYTF
j_call: TRBJ2-3; clone_size: .; v_call: TRBV7-9; d_call: .; cdr3_length: 16; cdr3_nt: TGTGCCAGCAGCTACCGGAGGGACTCCTTCACAGATACGCAGTATTTT; cdr3_aa: CASSYRRDSFTDTQYF
j_call: TRBJ2-7; clone_size: once; v_call: TRBV2; d_call: TRBD2; cdr3_length: 16; cdr3_nt: TGTGCCAGCGGAGGGACTAGCGGGGGGGGGCCCTACGAGCAGTACTTC; cdr3_aa: CASGGTSGGGPYEQYF
j_call: TRBJ2-3; clone_size: .; v_call: TRBV6-1; d_call: TRBD1; cdr3_length: 15; cdr3_nt: TGTGCCAGCACCTCCAGGGGGCAGGGCACAGATACGCAGTATTTT; cdr3_aa: CASTSRGQGTDTQYF
j_call: TRBJ2-1; clone_size: .; v_call: TRBV12-5; d_call: TRBD2; cdr3_length: 15; cdr3_nt: TGTGCTAGTGGCCCCGGGGGGACCTCCTACAATGAGCAGTTCTTC; cdr3_aa: CASGPGGTSYNEQFF
j_call: TRBJ2-3; clone_size: .; v_call: TRBV28; d_call: TRBD2; cdr3_length: 14; cdr3_nt: TGTGCCAGCAGTATGGCAGCGGGGGTTTATACGCAGTATTTT; cdr3_aa: CASSMAAGVYTQYF
j_call: TRBJ2-2; clone_size: .; v_call: TRBV10-3; d_call: .; cdr3_length: 15; cdr3_nt: TGTGCCATCAGTGTCCGGCAGGGGAACACCGGGGAGCTGTTTTTT; cdr3_aa: CAISVRQGNTGELFF
j_call: TRBJ2-4; clone_size: once; v_call: TRBV5-1; d_call: TRBD1; cdr3_length: 13; cdr3_nt: TGCGCCAGCAGCCAGGACAGGGGCTACATTCAGTACTTC; cdr3_aa: CASSQDRGYIQYF
j_call: TRBJ2-3; clone_size: .; v_call: TRBV11-3; d_call: TRBD2; cdr3_length: 19; cdr3_nt: TGTGCCAGCAGCCAATCGACTAGCGGGGGGATAAAACGGGGAGATACGCAGTATTTT; cdr3_aa: CASSQSTSGGIKRGDTQYF
j_call: TRBJ2-3; clone_size: .; v_call: TRBV4-2; d_call: .; cdr3_length: 16; cdr3_nt: TGTGCCAGCAGCCAAGAAGGACAGCGGGGAACAGATACGCAGTATTTT; cdr3_aa: CASSQEGQRGTDTQYF
j_call: TRBJ2-1; clone_size: .; v_call: TRBV7-9; d_call: .; cdr3_length: 12; cdr3_nt: TGTGCCAGCAGCTCTGAACTCAATGAGCAGTTCTTC; cdr3_aa: CASSSELNEQFF
j_call: TRBJ1-6; clone_size: once; v_call: TRBV2; d_call: .; cdr3_length: 15; cdr3_nt: TGTGCCAGCAGTGTAGTGGGCCCCTATAATTCACCCCTCCACTTT; cdr3_aa: CASSVVGPYNSPLHF
j_call: TRBJ2-3; clone_size: .; v_call: TRBV4-3; d_call: TRBD2; cdr3_length: 17; cdr3_nt: TGCGCCAGCAGCCAGCACCCCAGCGGGGGGGCCCCAGATACGCAGTATTTT; cdr3_aa: CASSQHPSGGAPDTQYF
j_call: TRBJ1-5; clone_size: few; v_call: TRBV5-6; d_call: .; cdr3_length: 14; cdr3_nt: TGTGCCAGCAGACGACAGTATAGCAATCAGCCCCAGCATTTT; cdr3_aa: CASRRQYSNQPQHF
j_call: TRBJ2-7; clone_size: .; v_call: TRBV7-6; d_call: .; cdr3_length: 14; cdr3_nt: TGTGCCAGCAGCCCAAGGACAGAGCCCGGCGAGCAGTACTTC; cdr3_aa: CASSPRTEPGEQYF
j_call: TRBJ2-1; clone_size: .; v_call: TRBV5-1; d_call: TRBD1; cdr3_length: 15; cdr3_nt: TGCGCCAGCAGGTACGGACAGGGGGAGAACAATGAGCAGTTCTTC; cdr3_aa: CASRYGQGENNEQFF
j_call: TRBJ2-7; clone_size: .; v_call: TRBV19; d_call: TRBD1; cdr3_length: 13; cdr3_nt: TGTGCCAGTAGGAGGGGGCCATCCTACGAGCAGTACTTC; cdr3_aa: CASRRGPSYEQYF
j_call: TRBJ2-5; clone_size: .; v_call: TRBV6-1; d_call: TRBD1; cdr3_length: 15; cdr3_nt: TGTGCCAGCAGTGAGGACAGGGGGGCGTGGGAGACCCAGTACTTC; cdr3_aa: CASSEDRGAWETQYF
j_call: TRBJ1-2; clone_size: .; v_call: TRBV7-9; d_call: TRBD1; cdr3_length: 17; cdr3_nt: TGTGCCAGCAGCCCACCGGGACAGGGATATTGGAACTATGGCTACACCTTC; cdr3_aa: CASSPPGQGYWNYGYTF
j_call: TRBJ1-2; clone_size: .; v_call: TRBV6-1; d_call: .; cdr3_length: 13; cdr3_nt: TGTGCCAGCAGTCCTCCTACCAACTATGGCTACACCTTC; cdr3_aa: CASSPPTNYGYTF
j_call: TRBJ2-2; clone_size: few; v_call: TRBV2; d_call: TRBD1; cdr3_length: 14; cdr3_nt: TGTGCCGGACATACAGGGGTTGGCACCGGGGAGCTGTTTTTT; cdr3_aa: CAGHTGVGTGELFF
j_call: TRBJ2-1; clone_size: .; v_call: TRBV7-2; d_call: TRBD2; cdr3_length: 16; cdr3_nt: TGTGCCAGCAGCTTGGTAGCGGGGGGGCCGGGGAATGAGCAGTTCTTC; cdr3_aa: CASSLVAGGPGNEQFF
j_call: TRBJ2-3; clone_size: few; v_call: TRBV9; d_call: .; cdr3_length: 13; cdr3_nt: TGTGCCAGCAGCGCGGGTAGCACAGATACGCAGTATTTT; cdr3_aa: CASSAGSTDTQYF
j_call: TRBJ2-7; clone_size: many; v_call: TRBV12-5; d_call: TRBD2; cdr3_length: 15; cdr3_nt: TGTGCTAGTGGTACCCCCCAGCGGGAGTTGCACGAGCAGTACTTC; cdr3_aa: CASGTPQRELHEQYF
j_call: TRBJ1-1; clone_size: .; v_call: TRBV6-6; d_call: .; cdr3_length: 14; cdr3_nt: TGTGCCAGCAGTTACTCGTCGCGGAACACTGAAGCTTTCTTT; cdr3_aa: CASSYSSRNTEAFF
j_call: TRBJ2-3; clone_size: .; v_call: TRBV7-2; d_call: .; cdr3_length: 15; cdr3_nt: TGTGCCAGCAGCTCTGGACAATCAAGCAAAGATACGCAGTATTTT; cdr3_aa: CASSSGQSSKDTQYF
j_call: TRBJ1-2; clone_size: once; v_call: TRBV7-2; d_call: .; cdr3_length: 12; cdr3_nt: TGTGCCAGCAGCTTCTCTCTCGTCCCTATTACCTTC; cdr3_aa: CASSFSLVPITF
j_call: TRBJ2-5; clone_size: .; v_call: TRBV11-3; d_call: TRBD2; cdr3_length: 14; cdr3_nt: TGTGCCAGCAGCCGTCGGGGGGGACAAGAGACCCAGTACTTC; cdr3_aa: CASSRRGGQETQYF
j_call: TRBJ1-1; clone_size: many; v_call: TRBV14; d_call: .; cdr3_length: 12; cdr3_nt: TGTGCCAGCAGCCAAGCGCGGGTTCCAGCTTTCTTT; cdr3_aa: CASSQARVPAFF
j_call: TRBJ1-1; clone_size: .; v_call: TRBV4-1; d_call: .; cdr3_length: 16; cdr3_nt: TGCGCCAGCATGGGCGGGGGCGGCTTCTTGGACACTGAAGCTTTCTTT; cdr3_aa: CASMGGGGFLDTEAFF
j_call: TRBJ2-1; clone_size: .; v_call: TRBV6-6; d_call: TRBD2; cdr3_length: 15; cdr3_nt: TGTGCCAGCAGTGGAGCGGGGGGGCAACACAATGAGCAGTTCTTC; cdr3_aa: CASSGAGGQHNEQFF
j_call: TRBJ2-7; clone_size: .; v_call: TRBV5-1; d_call: TRBD1; cdr3_length: 14; cdr3_nt: TGCGCCAGCAGCCCCGGGACAGAGACCTACGAGCAGTACTTC; cdr3_aa: CASSPGTETYEQYF
j_call: TRBJ1-3; clone_size: few; v_call: TRBV6-6; d_call: .; cdr3_length: 16; cdr3_nt: TGTGCCAGCAGTTACGTGGACTGGTACTCTGGAAACACCATATATTTT; cdr3_aa: CASSYVDWYSGNTIYF
j_call: TRBJ1-2; clone_size: .; v_call: TRBV2; d_call: .; cdr3_length: 14; cdr3_nt: TGTGCCAGCAGTGAATTTGAGGGCCGGTATGGCTACACCTTC; cdr3_aa: CASSEFEGRYGYTF
j_call: TRBJ1-5; clone_size: few; v_call: TRBV7-8; d_call: TRBD1; cdr3_length: 16; cdr3_nt: TGTGCCAGCAGCCCCCGGGACAGGGGAGGAAGTCAGCCCCAGCATTTT; cdr3_aa: CASSPRDRGGSQPQHF
j_call: TRBJ2-1; clone_size: once; v_call: TRBV6-5; d_call: TRBD2; cdr3_length: 15; cdr3_nt: TGTGCCAGCAGTTACTGGGGACTAGGGATCAATGAGCAGTTCTTC; cdr3_aa: CASSYWGLGINEQFF
j_call: TRBJ1-1; clone_size: .; v_call: TRBV7-9; d_call: .; cdr3_length: 13; cdr3_nt: TGTGCCAGCAGCTTATTAGGAGGCACTGAAGCTTTCTTT; cdr3_aa: CASSLLGGTEAFF
j_call: TRBJ1-2; clone_size: .; v_call: TRBV9; d_call: .; cdr3_length: 14; cdr3_nt: TGTGCCAGCAGCATGACCGGGACTTTCTATGGCTACACCTTC; cdr3_aa: CASSMTGTFYGYTF
j_call: TRBJ1-1; clone_size: .; v_call: TRBV6-1; d_call: .; cdr3_length: 15; cdr3_nt: TGTGCCAGCAGTGAAGGGTGGTCCGGGGTTACTGAAGCTTTCTTT; cdr3_aa: CASSEGWSGVTEAFF
j_call: TRBJ1-2; clone_size: .; v_call: TRBV7-9; d_call: TRBD1; cdr3_length: 14; cdr3_nt: TGTTCCAGCAGCCTGCAGACAGGGGGCGGTGGCTACACCTTC; cdr3_aa: CSSSLQTGGGGYTF
j_call: TRBJ1-2; clone_size: .; v_call: TRBV5-1; d_call: TRBD1; cdr3_length: 16; cdr3_nt: TGCGCCAGCAGCTTGGGTCTACAGGGGCCTTCGGATGGCTACACCTTC; cdr3_aa: CASSLGLQGPSDGYTF
j_call: TRBJ1-5; clone_size: .; v_call: TRBV10-3; d_call: .; cdr3_length: 16; cdr3_nt: TGTGCCATCAGTGAGTCCACGCTGACAGTGTTTGAGCCCCAGCATTTT; cdr3_aa: CAISESTLTVFEPQHF
j_call: TRBJ2-3; clone_size: .; v_call: TRBV10-1; d_call: TRBD2; cdr3_length: 10; cdr3_nt: TGCGCCACCATTAGCGGGGGGATGTATTTT; cdr3_aa: CATISGGMYF
j_call: TRBJ1-1; clone_size: .; v_call: TRBV7-6; d_call: .; cdr3_length: 18; cdr3_nt: TGTGCCAGCAGCTTAGCCGGGGGGAACCGCGGGGATGACACTGAAGCTTTCTTT; cdr3_aa: CASSLAGGNRGDDTEAFF
j_call: TRBJ1-5; clone_size: .; v_call: TRBV7-9; d_call: TRBD1; cdr3_length: 14; cdr3_nt: TGTGCCAGCAGCCGGACAGGGGGCAATCAGCCCCAGCATTTT; cdr3_aa: CASSRTGGNQPQHF
j_call: TRBJ2-7; clone_size: .; v_call: TRBV7-2; d_call: TRBD2; cdr3_length: 17; cdr3_nt: TGTGCCAGCAGCCTCCGAGGGGAGCGGGGGGGATCCTACGAGCAGTACTTC; cdr3_aa: CASSLRGERGGSYEQYF
j_call: TRBJ1-1; clone_size: .; v_call: TRBV2; d_call: .; cdr3_length: 14; cdr3_nt: TGTGCCAGCAGTGAGAACACAGCAACAAATGAAGCTTTCTTT; cdr3_aa: CASSENTATNEAFF
j_call: TRBJ2-7; clone_size: .; v_call: TRBV6-6; d_call: .; cdr3_length: 13; cdr3_nt: TGTGCCAGCAGTTTCCGACAGACCTACGAGCAGTACTTC; cdr3_aa: CASSFRQTYEQYF
j_call: TRBJ2-6; clone_size: .; v_call: TRBV5-8; d_call: TRBD1; cdr3_length: 18; cdr3_nt: TGTGCCAGCAGTTTCAAGGGGGCTCATCTGTCTGGGGCCAACGTCCTGACTTTC; cdr3_aa: CASSFKGAHLSGANVLTF
j_call: TRBJ2-2; clone_size: .; v_call: TRBV27; d_call: TRBD2; cdr3_length: 18; cdr3_nt: TGTGCCAGCAGTTCCTCAGGACTAGCGGGGGCCTCCTTCGGGGAGCTGTTTTTT; cdr3_aa: CASSSSGLAGASFGELFF
j_call: TRBJ2-3; clone_size: .; v_call: TRBV7-9; d_call: .; cdr3_length: 14; cdr3_nt: TGTGCCAGCAGCCAAGTTCAGGGCACAGATACGCAGTATTTT; cdr3_aa: CASSQVQGTDTQYF
j_call: TRBJ2-5; clone_size: .; v_call: TRBV2; d_call: TRBD1; cdr3_length: 13; cdr3_nt: TGTGCCAGCAGGCCTACAGGGGGAGAGACCCAGTACTTC; cdr3_aa: CASRPTGGETQYF
j_call: TRBJ2-5; clone_size: .; v_call: TRBV5-1; d_call: .; cdr3_length: 12; cdr3_nt: TGCGCCAGCAGCACAGGGACGGAGACCCAGTACTTC; cdr3_aa: CASSTGTETQYF
j_call: TRBJ1-3; clone_size: .; v_call: TRBV18; d_call: .; cdr3_length: 16; cdr3_nt: TGTGCCAGCTCACCAGGAGGGATCTCCTCTGGAAACACCATATATTTT; cdr3_aa: CASSPGGISSGNTIYF